This T cell receptor (beta chain) was identified during a study of CD8 T cells in Susac syndrome. Sequencing of TCR beta was performed on blood CD8+ T cells and on blood CD4+ T cells. Controls were age- and sex-matched healthy donors. cDNA came from around 0.5 to 1 ug RNA primed by random hexamers. The authors amplified TCR beta CDR3 across 54 Vbeta and 13 Jbeta using immunoSEQ multiplex PCR. TCRdb processed the immunoSEQ multiplex PCR reads anew with MiXCR; each CDR3 protein has one entry. The sample yields some 180,000 distinct CDR3 sequences, about 93% seen once. The specimen was CD4+ T cells from PBMCs. The sequence was obtained from a human donor in good health.

The chain's CDR3 is CASSPSGRDGYTF. The CDR3 nucleotides read TGTGCCAGCTCACCGTCCGGCAGAGACGGCTACACCTTC. The rearrangement links TRBV18 to TRBJ1-2; D is uncertain. The germline V gene has CDR1 KGHSH and CDR2 LQKENI. V was cut by 3 bases and J by 8 bases, with 13 bases left in between. This CDR3 region has 13 residues.